Below, 11 T cell receptor beta chains from the same sample are listed, as sequenced in a study of shared clonotypes between healthy human individuals. Only in-frame clones appear in the TCRdb table, and some are missing; sequencing was by immunoSEQ multiplex PCR. The sample lists hundreds of thousands of clones; approximately 73% were seen once. Sample: memory CD4+ T cells sorted from blood. Described subset: CD45RA-negative fraction. All receptors derive from a woman aged 25 to 45 in good health.

This clone was seen more than once but under ten times. The chain has TRBV7-8 and TRBJ2-5; 9 positions agree with TRBD2. Looked up from germline, CDR1 is SGHVS and CDR2 is FQNEAQ. Trimming at V came to 3 bases and at J to 5 bases, leaving 10 bases not matched to a gene. The CDR3 runs to 16 residues. The CDR3 here is CASSFNTVAGAETQYF. The CDR3 DNA reads as TGTGCCAGCAGCTTTAATACCGTAGCGGGAGCGGAGACCCAGTACTTC.

This clone has just a few counts. The chain couples TRBV28 to TRBJ2-5; tentatively, D is TRBD1 or TRBD2 (6 bases each). CDR1 MDHEN and CDR2 SYDVKM come from the germline V gene. The CDR3 contains 16 residues. Trimming removed 2 bases at V and 1 base at J, with 14 bases between. In nucleotides, the CDR3 is TGTGCCAGCAGTTTACTTAGCGGAGGGGGCCAAGAGACCCAGTACTTC. Protein: CASSLLSGGGQETQYF. Using reference TRBV28 and TRBJ2-5 for the parts outside the CDR3, the full variable domain is DVKVTQSSRYLVKRTGEKVFLECVQDMDHENMFWYRQDPGLGLRLIYFSYDVKMKEKGDIPEGYSVSREKKERFSLILESASTNQTSMYLCASSLLSGGGQETQYFGPGTRLLVL.

The chain is built from TRBV19 and TRBJ2-7; 8 bases line up with TRBD1. Germline CDR1 is LNHDA and CDR2 is SQIVND (reference sequence). The CDR3 is 13 amino acids. V lost 5 bases, J lost 6 bases, and 6 bases stayed unmatched. The CDR3 loop reads CASSWQGASEQYF. The CDR3 bases are TGTGCCAGTAGTTGGCAGGGGGCTTCCGAGCAGTACTTC.

This clone appeared a few times. The chain employs TRBV6-1 and TRBJ1-2, with D possibly matching TRBD1 (6 bases). Germline V gene sequence: CDR1 MNHNS, CDR2 SASEGT. V lost 4 bases and J lost 6, with 12 bases in between. This CDR3 comprises 13 residues. CDR3 protein: CASSVQGADGYTF. The CDR3 DNA is TGTGCCAGCAGTGTACAGGGTGCAGATGGCTACACCTTC.

This sequence joins TRBV7-9 and TRBJ1-3, with D unresolved. The ends were cut back, 3 bases at V and 1 base at J, with 10 bases in the middle. The CDR3 length is 15 residues. Germline V gene data show CDR1 as SEHNR and CDR2 as FQNEAQ (reference sequence). This chain's CDR3 is CASSFWGRSGNTIYF. The CDR3, as DNA: TGTGCCAGCAGCTTTTGGGGTCGTTCTGGAAACACCATATATTTT.

This clone was recorded many times. The chain combines TRBV7-8 with TRBJ2-3, with D maybe TRBD1 (6 bases). CDR1 SGHVS and CDR2 FQNEAQ come from the germline V gene. The germline V and J ends were trimmed by 4 bases and 3 bases, with 17 bases remaining between them. This CDR3 is 16 amino acids long. The CDR3: CASSSPGHYGTDTQYF. The DNA for the CDR3 is TGTGCCAGCAGCTCGCCGGGACACTATGGTACAGATACGCAGTATTTT.

This clone showed up just once. The rearrangement joins TRBV28 to TRBJ2-7, with 9 bases that match TRBD1. CDR3 length: 17 amino acids. Germline V gene data show CDR1 as MDHEN and CDR2 as SYDVKM. With 3 bases clipped from V and 2 bases from J, the junction kept 11 bases outside the gene matches. The CDR3 spells CASSFWTGTGSTYEQYF. Here the CDR3 DNA reads TGTGCCAGCAGTTTCTGGACCGGGACAGGGTCTACCTACGAGCAGTACTTC.

This chain uses TRBV7-4 with TRBJ1-2; tentatively, D is TRBD1 (5 bases). The V gene lost 0 bases and the J gene lost 4 bases, with 15 bases spanning the gap. Germline assignment: CDR1 SGHVT and CDR2 SQSDAQ. The CDR3 totals 16 residues. CDR3 nucleotide sequence: TGTGCCAGCAGCTTAGCAGACAGACCCTTCGGCTATGGCTACACCTTC. It translates to CASSLADRPFGYGYTF.

V and J are TRBV25-1 and TRBJ2-1, with 11 bases lining up with TRBD2. The CDR3 contains 13 residues. Germline values: CDR1 MGHDK, CDR2 SYGVNS. V lost 6 bases, J lost 13 bases, and 8 bases stayed unmatched. In DNA form, the CDR3 reads TGTGCCAGCAGACCAACTAGCGGGAGTCATCAGTTCTTC. It translates to CASRPTSGSHQFF.

The chain couples TRBV6-6 to TRBJ2-7, with 8 bases matching TRBD2. With V trimmed by 8 bases and J by 1 base, 4 bases remained unmatched. Germline CDR1 and CDR2: MNHNY and SVGAGI (reference sequence). This CDR3 spans 13 amino acids. The DNA for the CDR3 is TGTGCCAGCTCATTAGCGGGGTCCTACGAGCAGTACTTC. This encodes CASSLAGSYEQYF.

Of note for this clone: Other DNA sequences within the sample encode an identical CDR3. This chain links TRBV6-5 with TRBJ2-3; D is unclear. The CDR3 covers 12 residues. Per the germline V gene, CDR1 is MNHEY and CDR2 is SVGAGI. The ends were cut back, 8 bases at V and 0 bases at J, with 6 bases in the middle. The CDR3 DNA sequence: TGTGCCAGCTCCGGGAGCACAGATACGCAGTATTTT. Residues: CASSGSTDTQYF.